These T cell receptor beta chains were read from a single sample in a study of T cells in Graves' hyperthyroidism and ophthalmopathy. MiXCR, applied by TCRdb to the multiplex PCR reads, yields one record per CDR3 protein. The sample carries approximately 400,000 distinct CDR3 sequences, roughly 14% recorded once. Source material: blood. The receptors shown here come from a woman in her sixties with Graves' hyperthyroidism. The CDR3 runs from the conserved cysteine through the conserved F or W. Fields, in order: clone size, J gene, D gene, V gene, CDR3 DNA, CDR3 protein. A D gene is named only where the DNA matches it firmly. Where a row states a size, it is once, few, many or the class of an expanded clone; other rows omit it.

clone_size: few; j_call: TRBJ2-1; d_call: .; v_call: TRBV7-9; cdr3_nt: TGTGCCAGCAGCTCCGTTCGTCGCAATGAGCAGTTCTTC; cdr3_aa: CASSSVRRNEQFF
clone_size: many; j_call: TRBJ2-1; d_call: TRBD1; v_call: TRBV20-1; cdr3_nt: TGCAGTGCCGCCACCACCGGGACAGGGACTTATGAGCAGTTCTTC; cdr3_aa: CSAATTGTGTYEQFF
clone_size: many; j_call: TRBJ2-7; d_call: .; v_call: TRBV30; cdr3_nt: TGTGCCTGGAGTGTACTCAGGGGTTCCTCCTACGAGCAGTACTTC; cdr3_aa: CAWSVLRGSSYEQYF
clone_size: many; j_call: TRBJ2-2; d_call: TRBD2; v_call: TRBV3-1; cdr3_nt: TGTGCCAGCAGCCAAGTTTCTCGACTAGCGGGAGGCACCGGGGAGCTGTTTTTT; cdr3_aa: CASSQVSRLAGGTGELFF
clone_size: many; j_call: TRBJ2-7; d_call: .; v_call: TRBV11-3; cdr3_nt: TGTGCCAGCAGCTTACCGCCAAACTACGAGCAGTACTTC; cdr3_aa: CASSLPPNYEQYF
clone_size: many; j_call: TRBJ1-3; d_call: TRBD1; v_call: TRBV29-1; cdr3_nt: TGCAGCGTCGGACAGGGTGCTGGAAACACCATATATTTT; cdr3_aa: CSVGQGAGNTIYF
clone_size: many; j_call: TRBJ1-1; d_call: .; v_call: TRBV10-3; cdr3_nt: TGTGCCATCAGTGAGTCGTTAGCGAACACTGAAGCTTTCTTT; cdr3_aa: CAISESLANTEAFF
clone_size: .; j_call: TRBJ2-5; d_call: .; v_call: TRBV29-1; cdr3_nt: TGCAGCGTTGGGCAGGGGCAAGAGACCCAGTACTTC; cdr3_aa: CSVGQGQETQYF
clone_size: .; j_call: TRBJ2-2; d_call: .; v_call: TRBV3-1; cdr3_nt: TGTGCCAGCAGCCCCTCTGGGGCTCCACCCTCCACCGGGGAGCTGTTTTTT; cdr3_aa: CASSPSGAPPSTGELFF
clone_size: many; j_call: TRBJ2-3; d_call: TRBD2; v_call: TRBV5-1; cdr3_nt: TGCGCCAGCAGCAGAGGGACTAGCGGGAGCGAGACAGATACGCAGTATTTT; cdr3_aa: CASSRGTSGSETDTQYF
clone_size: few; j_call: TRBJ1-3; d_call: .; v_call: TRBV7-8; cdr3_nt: TGTGCCAGCAGCTTATTTCAGGGCCTATCTGGAAACACCATATATTTT; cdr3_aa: CASSLFQGLSGNTIYF
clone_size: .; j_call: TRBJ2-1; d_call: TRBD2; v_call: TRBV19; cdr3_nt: TGTGCCAGTAGTATAGGAGGTAGCGGGAGGGCCTGGAATGAGCAGTTCTTC; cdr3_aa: CASSIGGSGRAWNEQFF